The 24 T cell receptor delta chains below come from one sample, sequenced in a study of gammadelta T cells in human blood. TCRdb re-analyzed the RT-PCR reads via CATT. The sample lists some 1,300 delta-chain clones; 11% were seen once. Sequenced: non-Vgamma9Vdelta2 gamma-delta T cells from cord blood. These receptors all come from a newborn.

Turning to this clone: Being one base from a much bigger clone, this may be a read error. This sample also contains other DNA sequences that code for the same CDR3. The chain joins TRDV1 to TRDJ2, with 7 bases fitting TRDD3. J lost 0 bases, V lost 2 bases, and 27 bases had no gene match. CDR1 and CDR2 from the germline V gene are TSWWSYY and QGS. This CDR3 is built from 24 residues. As DNA, the CDR3 is TGTGCTCTTGGGGAATGTGGGCTGGGGTCTACTCTTTACTGGGGAACCCCTTTGACAGCACAACTCTTCTTT. Its translation: CALGECGLGSTLYWGTPLTAQLFF.

A remark on this clone: This may arise from a read error, as a much more abundant clone is one base away. This rearrangement joins TRDV1 to TRDJ1; 7 nucleotides align to TRDD3. The germline V gene encodes CDR1 TSWWSYY and CDR2 QGS. This CDR3 has 15 residues. In DNA, the CDR3 is TGTGCTCGTGGGGAACTTCCGGGGGATACCGATAAACTCATCTTT. Residues: CARGELPGDTDKLIF.

Details on this clone: This may be a read error, as it is one base from a much larger clone. This rearrangement joins TRDV1 to TRDJ1; D is possibly TRDD2 (5 bases). The CDR3 consists of 17 residues. Germline values: CDR1 TSWWSYY, CDR2 QGS. V dropped 3 bases and J dropped 6 bases, with 23 bases sitting between them. This CDR3 reads CALGDQALPRPGNKLIF. The CDR3 DNA sequence: TGTGCTCTTGGGGATCAAGCCCTACCCCGTCCTGGAAATAAACTCATCTTT.

This clone was counted between two and nine times. A much larger clone differs by one base, so this may be a read error. This chain links TRDV1 with TRDJ2; 8 bases align to TRDD3. V shed 4 bases and J 4 bases; nucleotides not matched to a gene: 20. Germline V lookup: CDR1 TSWWSYY, CDR2 QGS. The CDR3 has 20 residues. The CDR3 DNA reads TGTGCTCTTGGGGGACCAAGGGGATCCCTACTGGGGGGAAAGACAGCACAACTCTTCTTT. Translation: CALGGPRGSLLGGKTAQLFF.

This clone is medium-sized. Additional DNA sequences in this sample encode the identical CDR3. The chain has TRDV1 and TRDJ1; 9 bases map to TRDD3. The V segment lost 0 bases and the J segment 0 bases; nucleotides outside the gene matches: 20. Germline V gives CDR1 TSWWSYY, CDR2 QGS. The CDR3 is made up of 22 amino acids. CDR3 region: CALGELATLPGGYHLYTDKLIF. CDR3 nucleotides: TGTGCTCTTGGGGAACTAGCCACTCTCCCCGGGGGATACCACCTTTACACCGATAAACTCATCTTT.

This clone occurred a few times. Given a much more abundant clone one base away, this may be a read error. Within the sample, other DNA sequences also encode this same CDR3. The V call is TRDV1, the J call TRDJ1, with unresolved D. This CDR3 region has 18 residues. Trimming took 7 bases from V and 0 from J, leaving 24 bases between them. Looked up from germline, CDR1 is TSWWSYY and CDR2 is QGS. CDR3 sequence (DNA): TGTGCTCTTGATAGGGTAACGCGGCGCGCTGGTTACACCGATAAACTCATCTTT. Protein product: CALDRVTRRAGYTDKLIF.

Worth noting for this clone: One base away lies a much larger clone, so this may be a sequencing read error. The sample holds other DNA sequences that translate to the same CDR3. The chain joins TRAV29/DV5 to TRDJ1, with 10 bases identical to TRDD3. The CDR3 sequence is 21 residues long. Germline V lookup: CDR1 NSMFDY, CDR2 ISSIKDK. The chain's CDR3 is CAASLPSSWGITPQYTDKLIF. For the CDR3, the DNA is TGTGCAGCGTCTCTCCCTTCCTCCTGGGGGATAACTCCTCAGTACACTGATAAACTCATCTTT.

On this clone itself: A much larger clonotype is one base distant, so this may be a read error. Other nucleotide sequences in the sample specify the same CDR3. This chain links TRDV1 with TRDJ1; 8 bases are a match to TRDD3. The length of the CDR3 is 22 residues. Germline V gives CDR1 TSWWSYY, CDR2 QGS. V lost 3 bases, J lost 0 bases, and 24 bases stayed unmatched. In DNA, the CDR3 is TGTGCTCTTGGGGAGTTAGGCCTTTCACTTATACTGGGGGCTCCGTACACCGATAAACTCATCTTT. This gives the protein CALGELGLSLILGAPYTDKLIF.

This clone is deemed large (0.1 to 1%). Within the sample, other DNA sequences also encode this same CDR3. The V and J genes are TRAV38-2/DV8 and TRDJ1, with TRDD3 identical over 10 bases. TCRdb supplies no J gene; here it was assigned by aligning the nucleotide sequence to germline. This CDR3 has 23 residues. Germline V gives CDR1 TSESDYY, CDR2 QEAYKQQN. V was clipped by 4 bases and J by 0 bases; unmatched bases: 27. Written as DNA, the CDR3 is TGTGCTTATAGGTTGGGGCCATCTACTGGGGGATTCACGCGGAGACCCTACACCGATAAACTCATCTTT. Residues: CAYRLGPSTGGFTRRPYTDKLIF.

This clone was seen more than once but under ten times. A much larger clonotype is one base distant, so this may be a read error. Distinct nucleotide sequences in the sample also encode this CDR3. J is TRDJ1 and V is TRDV1; 12 nucleotides match TRDD3. The CDR3 loop spans 19 amino acids. Per germline, CDR1 TSWWSYY and CDR2 QGS. CDR3 region: CALGEIRLPPWGIRGKLIF. The CDR3 DNA reads as TGCGCTCTTGGGGAAATCCGGCTTCCTCCCTGGGGGATACGCGGTAAACTCATCTTT.

Comment on this clone: A much bigger clone sits one base away, suggesting this may be a read error. This CDR3 is also generated by other DNA sequences in the sample. The J gene is TRDJ1, the V gene TRAV38-2/DV8, with 10 bases lining up with TRDD3. The J gene was not available in TCRdb and was assigned here by matching the DNA to germline segments. The CDR3 totals 23 residues. Germline CDR1 and CDR2: TSESDYY and QEAYKQQN. Here the CDR3 DNA reads TGTGCTTATAGGTTGGGGCCATCTACTGGGGGATTCACGCGGAGACCCTACACTGATAAACTCATCTTT. It yields the protein CAYRLGPSTGGFTRRPYTDKLIF.

This clone is deemed large. The same CDR3 can be traced to other DNA sequences in this sample. V and J are TRDV1 and TRDJ3, with 11 bases aligning to TRDD3. The V gene end was trimmed by 0 bases and the J gene end by 5 bases; junction bases not matched to a gene: 21. The CDR3 runs to 24 residues. Germline V lookup: CDR1 TSWWSYY, CDR2 QGS. CDR3 in DNA: TGTGCTCTTGGGGAACTATTAGTTGCCCCTGTACTGGGGGATAGATACAGGGACACCCGACAGATGTTTTTC. This sequence encodes CALGELLVAPVLGDRYRDTRQMFF.

Details on this clone: A much larger clone lies one base from this, so it may be a read error. Other DNA sequences in the sample encode the same CDR3. The genes are TRDV1 and TRDJ1; 7 nucleotides agree with TRDD3. The CDR3 spans 20 residues. V lost 0 bases, J lost 5 bases, and 21 bases stayed unmatched. Germline lookup yields CDR1 TSWWSYY and CDR2 QGS. For the CDR3, the DNA is TGTGCTCTTGGGGAACTAGAAACGGGGTACTGGGGAGCACCTCCTGATAAACTCATCTTT. Translated, it gives CALGELETGYWGAPPDKLIF.

This clone is medium-sized. The sample carries other DNA sequences with the same CDR3. This chain connects TRDV1 to TRDJ1; TRDD3 agrees at 11 bases. V shed 0 bases, J shed 0 bases, and the junction held 27 bases outside the gene matches. The length of the CDR3 is 25 residues. Germline CDR1 TSWWSYY, CDR2 QGS. The CDR3 sequence: CALGELTFSSYLIVGDTLYTDKLIF. The CDR3, as DNA: TGTGCTCTTGGGGAACTTACCTTTTCTTCCTACCTTATTGTGGGGGATACGCTGTACACCGATAAACTCATCTTT.

This clone is labeled large. The genes are TRAV36/DV7 and TRDJ1; D is uncertain. Trimming left V 3 bases short and J 0 bases short, with 18 bases between. The V gene's germline CDR1 is VTNFRS and CDR2 LTSSGIE (reference sequence). The CDR3 contains 16 residues. The CDR3 spells CAVVPCAPEYTDKLIF. The CDR3 DNA reads TGTGCTGTGGTCCCCTGTGCCCCTGAGTACACCGATAAACTCATCTTT.

The table lists this clone with a few counts. A much more abundant neighbour one base away suggests this may be a read error. The V and J genes are TRDV1 and TRDJ1; 11 nucleotides match TRDD3. This CDR3 spans 18 amino acids. Germline loops: CDR1 TSWWSYY, CDR2 QGS. With 5 bases clipped from V and 5 bases from J, the junction kept 16 bases outside the gene matches. This chain's CDR3 is CALGPWVLGDRPKDKLIF. In nucleotides, the CDR3 is TGTGCTCTTGGGCCCTGGGTACTGGGGGATAGACCGAAGGATAAACTCATCTTT.

The chain combines TRDV3 with TRDJ1; 13 nucleotides align to TRDD3. As TCRdb names no J gene, one was assigned here on the basis of a DNA match to germline. Trimming removed 0 bases from V and 5 bases from J; junction bases left unmatched: 12. The CDR3 is 17 residues long. Germline CDR1 and CDR2: TVYSNPD and GDNSRS (reference sequence). In nucleotides, the CDR3 is TGTGCCTTTAGATTACTGGGGGATACGGGGGAGACTGATAAACTCATCTTT. This translates into CAFRLLGDTGETDKLIF.

This clone is labeled as large. This sample includes further DNA sequences coding for the same CDR3. The chain is built from TRDV1 and TRDJ1; 8 positions match TRDD2. The V and J ends lost 2 bases and 3 bases, in that order; junction bases with no gene match: 20. The germline V gene has CDR1 TSWWSYY and CDR2 QGS. The CDR3 has 20 amino acids. In nucleotides, the CDR3 is TGTGCTCTTGGGGAATTCCTTCCTAAGGTGGGAAAGGTGGCGCCCGATAAACTCATCTTT. This sequence encodes CALGEFLPKVGKVAPDKLIF.

To note about this clone: Since a far larger clone is one base different, this is likely a read error. Without a V gene call, the J gene is given as TRDJ1; TRDD3, as called in the table, went unchecked against the DNA. CDR3 size: 19 residues. The CDR3 loop is CAVSVLPPSPGPNTDKLIF. The CDR3 DNA reads TGTGCTGTGTCCGTACTACCACCTTCTCCGGGGCCGAACACTGATAAACTCATCTTT.

This clone was found a few times. A much larger clone differs from this one at a single base, so this may be a read error. V gene TRDV1 combines with J gene TRDJ1, with 7 positions matching TRDD3. The germline V gene encodes CDR1 TSWWSYY and CDR2 QGS. The CDR3 totals 15 residues. CDR3 protein: CALGKLPGDTDKLIF. Here the CDR3 DNA reads TGTGCTCTTGGGAAACTTCCGGGGGATACCGATAAACTCATCTTT.

Judged by abundance, this clone is large (0.1 to 1%). Other nucleotide sequences in the sample specify the same CDR3. The chain has TRDV1 and TRDJ1; unclear D gene. The CDR3 length is 15 residues. Trimming pared 2 bases from V and 2 bases from J, leaving 12 bases between. Germline-derived CDR1 and CDR2 are TSWWSYY and QGS. This CDR3 is CALGENIWRTDKLIF. The CDR3 DNA reads TGTGCTCTTGGGGAAAATATATGGCGTACCGATAAACTCATCTTT.

About this clone: This sequence is one base from a far larger clone and is likely a read error. The V and J genes are TRDV2 and TRDJ3, with D possibly being TRDD3 (6 bases). TCRdb lists no J gene, so it was determined here by aligning the DNA to germline. The ends were cut back, 0 bases at V and 0 bases at J, with 17 bases in the middle. The CDR3 extends over 20 amino acids. The V gene's germline CDR1 is GEAIGNYY and CDR2 EKD. The CDR3 nucleotides read TGTGCCTGTGACACCGCGGGGGACATCGTAGGCTCCTGGGACACCCGACAGATGTTTTTC. It codes for CACDTAGDIVGSWDTRQMFF.

Notes on this clone: This is likely an artifact of a read error, given a far larger clone one base away. Within the sample, other DNA sequences also encode this same CDR3. The chain joins TRDV1 to TRDJ1, with 7 bases that match TRDD3. CDR1 is TSWWSYY, CDR2 QGS, per germline. CDR3 length: 17 amino acids. CDR3 residues: CALGVNWGPRYTDKLIF. The CDR3 nucleotides are TGTGCTCTTGGGGTTAACTGGGGTCCACGGTACACAGATAAACTCATCTTT.

Comment on this clone: A read error is possible here, since a much larger clone lies one base away. The V gene was identified as TRDV1, while no J gene was called; TRDD3, as called in the table, went unchecked against the DNA. Per germline, CDR1 TSWWSYY and CDR2 QGS. CDR3 length: 18 amino acids. CDR3 protein: CALGAFRVWGPYTDKRIF. The CDR3 bases are TGTGCTCTTGGGGCTTTTAGGGTCTGGGGACCTTACACCGATAAACGCATCTTT.